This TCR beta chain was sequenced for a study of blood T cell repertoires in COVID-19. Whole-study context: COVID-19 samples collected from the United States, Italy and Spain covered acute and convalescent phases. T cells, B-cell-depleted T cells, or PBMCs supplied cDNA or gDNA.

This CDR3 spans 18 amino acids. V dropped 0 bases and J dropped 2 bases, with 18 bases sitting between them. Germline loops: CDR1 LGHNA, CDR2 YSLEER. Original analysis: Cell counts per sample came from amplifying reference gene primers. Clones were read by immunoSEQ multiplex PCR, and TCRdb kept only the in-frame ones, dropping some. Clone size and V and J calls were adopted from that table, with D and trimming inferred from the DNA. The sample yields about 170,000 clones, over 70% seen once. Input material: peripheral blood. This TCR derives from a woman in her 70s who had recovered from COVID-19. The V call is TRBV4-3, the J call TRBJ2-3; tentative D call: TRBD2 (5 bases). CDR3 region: CASSQDWAGPTPTDTQYF. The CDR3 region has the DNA TGCGCCAGCAGCCAAGATTGGGCGGGCCCCACACCCACAGATACGCAGTATTTT.